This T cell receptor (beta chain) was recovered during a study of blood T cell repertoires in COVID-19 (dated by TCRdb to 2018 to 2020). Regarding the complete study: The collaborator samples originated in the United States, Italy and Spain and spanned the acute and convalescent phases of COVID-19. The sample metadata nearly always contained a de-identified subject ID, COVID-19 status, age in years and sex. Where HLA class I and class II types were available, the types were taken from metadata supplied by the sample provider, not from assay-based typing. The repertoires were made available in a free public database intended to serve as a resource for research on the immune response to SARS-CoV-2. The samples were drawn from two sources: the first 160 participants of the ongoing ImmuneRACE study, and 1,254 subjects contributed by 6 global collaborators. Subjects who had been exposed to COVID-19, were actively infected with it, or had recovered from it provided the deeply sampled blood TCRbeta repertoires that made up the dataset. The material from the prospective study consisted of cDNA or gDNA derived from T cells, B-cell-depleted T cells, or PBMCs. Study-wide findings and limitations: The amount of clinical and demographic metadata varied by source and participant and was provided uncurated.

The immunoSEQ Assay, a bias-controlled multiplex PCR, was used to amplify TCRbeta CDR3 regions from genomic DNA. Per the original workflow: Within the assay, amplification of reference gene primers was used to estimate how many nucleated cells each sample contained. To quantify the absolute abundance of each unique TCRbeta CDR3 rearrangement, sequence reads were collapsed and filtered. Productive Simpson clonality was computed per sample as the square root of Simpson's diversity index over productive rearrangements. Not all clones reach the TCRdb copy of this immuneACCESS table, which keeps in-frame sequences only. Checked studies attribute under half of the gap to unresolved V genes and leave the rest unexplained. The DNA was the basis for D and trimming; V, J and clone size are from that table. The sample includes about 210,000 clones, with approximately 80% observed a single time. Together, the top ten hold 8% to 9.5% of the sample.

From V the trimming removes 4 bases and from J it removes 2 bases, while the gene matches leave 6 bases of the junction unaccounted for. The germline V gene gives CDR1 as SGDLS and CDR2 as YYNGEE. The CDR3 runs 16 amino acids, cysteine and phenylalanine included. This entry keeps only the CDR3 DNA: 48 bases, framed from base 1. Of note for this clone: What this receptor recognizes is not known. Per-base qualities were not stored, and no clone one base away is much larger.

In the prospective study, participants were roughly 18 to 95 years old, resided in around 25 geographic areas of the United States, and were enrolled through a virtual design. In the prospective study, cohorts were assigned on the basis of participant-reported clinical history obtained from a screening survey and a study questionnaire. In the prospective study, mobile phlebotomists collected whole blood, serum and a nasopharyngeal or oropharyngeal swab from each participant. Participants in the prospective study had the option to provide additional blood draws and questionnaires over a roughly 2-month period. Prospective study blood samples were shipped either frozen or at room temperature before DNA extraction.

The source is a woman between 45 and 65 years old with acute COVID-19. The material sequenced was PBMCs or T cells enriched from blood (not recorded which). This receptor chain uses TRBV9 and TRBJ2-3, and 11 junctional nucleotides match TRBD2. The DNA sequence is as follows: TGTGCCAGCAGCTATAGCGGGGGGGCCCCCACAGATACGCAGTATTTT. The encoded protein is CASSYSGGAPTDTQYF.